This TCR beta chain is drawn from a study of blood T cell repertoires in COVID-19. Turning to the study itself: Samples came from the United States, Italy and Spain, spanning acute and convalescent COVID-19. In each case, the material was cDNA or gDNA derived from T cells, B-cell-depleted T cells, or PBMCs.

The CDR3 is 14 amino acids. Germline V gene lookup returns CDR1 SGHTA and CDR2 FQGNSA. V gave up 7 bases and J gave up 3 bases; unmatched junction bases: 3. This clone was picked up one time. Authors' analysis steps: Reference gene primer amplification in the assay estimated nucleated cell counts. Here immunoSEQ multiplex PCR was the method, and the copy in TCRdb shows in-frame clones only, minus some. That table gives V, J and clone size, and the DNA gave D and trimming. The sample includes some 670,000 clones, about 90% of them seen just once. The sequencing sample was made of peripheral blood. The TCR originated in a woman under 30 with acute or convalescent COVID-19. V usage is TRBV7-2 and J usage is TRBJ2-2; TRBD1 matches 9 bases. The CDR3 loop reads CASTGQGHTGELFF. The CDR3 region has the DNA TGTGCCAGCACGGGACAGGGCCACACCGGGGAGCTGTTTTTT.